This T cell receptor beta chain was obtained from a study of OX40 agonist ivuxolimab in advanced cancers. Sequenced by immunoSEQ multiplex PCR; TCRdb stores in-frame clones only, minus some. This sample has 98,000 or so clones, with around 94% found just once. This clone was observed a single time. The sequencing used CD4+ or CD8+ T cells sorted from blood, collected in a trial of the OX40 agonist ivuxolimab. The sequence derives from an adult with an advanced solid tumor such as melanoma, head and neck, liver or kidney cancer.

In DNA, the CDR3 is TGTGCCAGCAGTTACCCCGCGGGAGTAAACAATGAGCAGTTCTTC. This translates into CASSYPAGVNNEQFF. The chain uses TRBV6-5 and TRBJ2-1; 7 bases fit TRBD2. This CDR3 contains 15 residues. The germline gives CDR1 MNHEY, CDR2 SVGAGI. Losses at the gene ends were 2 bases for V and 5 bases for J; bases not matched to a gene: 6.